This is a list of T cell receptor beta chains from one sample in a study of blood T cells in healthy people across ages. MiXCR was run by TCRdb on the 5' RACE reads, yielding one entry per CDR3 protein. Of some 1.5 million distinct CDR3 sequences detected, 25% to 30% appear once; the ten largest clones hold approximately 7.7%. The sample comprised blood. The receptors originated from a woman in her twenties or thirties in good health. The CDR3 runs from the conserved cysteine through the conserved F or W. The D gene is left open where the match is weak. Size is stated for part of the rows, as once, few or many counts, or as a class when the clone is expanded.

clone_size j_call v_call d_call cdr3_aa cdr3_nt
. TRBJ2-1 TRBV5-5 TRBD1 CASSLGDRGDVEQFF TGTGCCAGCAGCTTGGGGGACAGGGGTGATGTTGAGCAGTTCTTC
. TRBJ2-7 TRBV2 . CASRTGTNLSYEQYF TGTGCCAGCAGGACAGGAACTAATTTATCCTACGAGCAGTACTTC
once TRBJ2-1 TRBV6-2/TRBV6-3 TRBD1 CASGLGVDRVKFF TGTGCCAGCGGCCTGGGGGTGGACAGGGTAAAGTTCTTC
many TRBJ2-5 TRBV5-6 . CASRRGSGETQYF TGCGCCAGCCGCCGCGGTTCCGGGGAGACCCAGTACTTC
once TRBJ1-1 TRBV2 . CASSEGREGAFF TGTGCCAGCAGTGAAGGCAGGGAAGGAGCTTTCTTT
many TRBJ2-3 TRBV20-1 TRBD2 CSARGRGSYTDTQYF TGCAGTGCTAGAGGGCGGGGGTCTTACACAGATACGCAGTATTTT
many TRBJ1-3 TRBV29-1 TRBD1 CSVGQGTEGNTIYF TGCAGCGTTGGACAGGGGACGGAGGGAAACACCATATATTTT
. TRBJ2-7 TRBV29-1 . CSVETGRRYEQYF TGCAGCGTTGAGACAGGGAGGCGATACGAGCAGTACTTC
many TRBJ2-7 TRBV20-1 . CSAEEEQYF TGCAGTGCCGAGGAGGAGCAGTACTTC
. TRBJ1-2 TRBV4-1 . CASSSNRASGQDTF TGCGCCAGCAGCTCAAACAGGGCAAGTGGTCAAGACACCTTC